These T cell receptor beta chains were read from a single sample in a study of T cells in Graves' hyperthyroidism and ophthalmopathy. A single record per CDR3 protein comes from TCRdb applying MiXCR to the multiplex PCR reads. The table records about 580,000 distinct CDR3 sequences, approximately 15% of them present only once. Sequencing input: blood. These TCRs come from a woman aged 30 to 39 with Graves' hyperthyroidism that later progressed to Graves' ophthalmopathy. Both conserved end residues are trimmed from each CDR3.

TRBV30	TRBJ1-5	14	AWSVLRDSSNQPQH
TRBV10-3	TRBJ2-7	10	ATWTDGLEQY
TRBV3-1	TRBJ2-7	12	ASSPGRGQYEQY
TRBV20-1	TRBJ1-1	13	SARDRVLENTEAF
TRBV11-2	TRBJ1-2	13	ASSPRTGGYDGYT
TRBV12-5	TRBJ2-7	14	ASGLVAGGHRNEQY
TRBV7-9	TRBJ1-3	13	ASSFFGTAGNTIY
TRBV11-2	TRBJ2-7	10	ASSSGQGEQY
TRBV19	TRBJ1-6	16	ASSLSGTVSGANSPLH
TRBV12-3/TRBV12-4	TRBJ1-5	14	ASSSPGQGGNQPQH
TRBV6-1	TRBJ1-2	11	ASSETQGSGYT
TRBV6-1	TRBJ1-4	11	ASSYVRNEKLF
TRBV5-5	TRBJ1-5	11	ASSLWANQPQH
TRBV18	TRBJ1-5	15	ASSNSRDSETNQPQH
TRBV15	TRBJ1-4	13	ATSGTRATNEKLF
TRBV2	TRBJ1-6	14	ASSELSGVNNSPLH
TRBV5-8	TRBJ2-1	12	ASSPPGQGHEQF
TRBV18	TRBJ2-5	12	ASSQPPNSETQY
TRBV13	TRBJ1-6	13	ASSYRDRDNSPLH
TRBV12-3/TRBV12-4	TRBJ2-7	12	ASSLTGQEDEQY
TRBV10-3	TRBJ2-7	13	AIHPGRREGYEQY
TRBV20-1	TRBJ2-7	12	SAPLVREGYEQY
TRBV5-1	TRBJ1-6	12	ASTRQGDNSPLH
TRBV6-6	TRBJ1-5	16	ASSYSTRGGYSNQPQH
TRBV5-1	TRBJ2-1	13	ASSRPGLDLDEQF
TRBV9	TRBJ2-1	14	ASSPWRAGGYNEQF
TRBV28	TRBJ2-1	14	ASSSPGTSGRGEQF
TRBV2	TRBJ1-1	11	ASTVAMNTEAF
TRBV6-1	TRBJ1-3	14	ASSEQGQLSGNTIY